This entry concerns a single TCR beta chain. Its target is not known. The V gene end was trimmed by 3 bases and the J gene end by 5 bases; junction bases not matched to a gene: 7. Germline V gene sequence: CDR1 SGDLS, CDR2 YYNGEE. This CDR3 comprises 15 residues. The data are from a study of cytomegalovirus exposure and HLA in healthy donors. Primers included in the PCR were 60 Vbeta and 13 Jbeta primers. In the original analysis: Around 11 million shared chains were among some 75 million unique TCR beta chains counted in a later analysis. Only in-frame clones appear in the TCRdb table, and some are missing; sequencing was by immunoSEQ multiplex PCR. V, J and clone size are those of that table, while D and trimming were read from the DNA. The repertoire holds 150,000 to 200,000 clones, 77% seen once, with approximately 1.3% in the top ten. General study points: Among the sequence variants, a highly shared cluster was likely an artifact of sequencing. Researchers reported in a later analysis that common viral pathogens appeared linked to several top clusters.

The chain employs TRBV9 and TRBJ2-1; 8 bases line up with TRBD2. This TCR derives from a woman in her twenties or thirties in good health and CMV-seropositive. Material: PBMCs. CDR3 residues: CASSEAGGGHNEQFF. CDR3 sequence (DNA): TGTGCCAGCAGCGAGGCGGGAGGTGGACACAATGAGCAGTTCTTC.